These T cell receptor beta chains were read from a single sample in a study of follicular helper T cells after annual influenza vaccination. Sequencing used immunoSEQ multiplex PCR; TCRdb keeps in-frame clones, though not all of them. The table has approximately 10,000 clones, roughly 80% seen once. The specimen comprised CXCR5- memory CD4+ T cells sorted from blood, sampled 7 days after influenza vaccination. The receptor source for this set is an adult who received the influenza vaccine. The CDR3 runs from the conserved cysteine through the conserved F or W. The D gene is left open where the match is weak. The size of a clone is reported for some rows only, either as once, few or many, or as a class for expanded clones.

d_gene	v_gene	j_gene	abundance	CDR3aa	CDR3nt
-	TRBV7-9	TRBJ1-2	-	CASSLEGSGGSYTF	TGTGCCAGCAGCTTAGAGGGGTCTGGCGGAAGCTACACCTTC
-	TRBV10-3	TRBJ2-2	-	CAISESSGGRPGELFF	TGTGCCATCAGTGAGTCGTCCGGGGGCCGCCCCGGGGAGCTGTTTTTT
-	TRBV2	TRBJ2-1	-	CASTFRGEGEQFF	TGTGCCAGCACCTTCAGGGGGGAGGGTGAGCAGTTCTTC
TRBD2	TRBV5-1	TRBJ2-1	-	CASSLSGGLSNEQFF	TGCGCCAGCAGTTTAAGCGGGGGCCTCTCCAATGAGCAGTTCTTC
TRBD1	TRBV5-1	TRBJ2-2	-	CASSSNRGDTGELFF	TGCGCCAGCAGCTCAAACAGGGGTGACACCGGGGAGCTGTTTTTT
-	TRBV2	TRBJ2-1	-	CASSVDVGNEQFF	TGTGCCAGCAGTGTGGACGTGGGGAATGAGCAGTTCTTC
TRBD1	TRBV7-8	TRBJ2-7	-	CASSGPDRGTYEQYF	TGTGCCAGCAGCGGACCCGACAGGGGGACCTACGAGCAGTACTTC
-	TRBV28	TRBJ1-2	-	CASSLDGPLLDGYTF	TGTGCCAGCAGTTTAGATGGTCCGCTCCTGGATGGCTACACCTTC
-	TRBV5-8	TRBJ1-2	-	CASSWLPTGTRSGYTF	TGTGCCAGCAGCTGGTTACCGACGGGGACGAGAAGTGGCTACACCTTC
TRBD1	TRBV7-2	TRBJ1-5	-	CASSWTGNNQPQHF	TGTGCCAGCAGCTGGACAGGGAACAATCAGCCCCAGCATTTT
TRBD1	TRBV28	TRBJ2-7	few	CASSRPGQGMYEQYF	TGTGCCAGCAGTAGGCCGGGACAGGGGATGTACGAGCAGTACTTC
TRBD2	TRBV27	TRBJ2-1	-	CASSLSRTSGRNEQFF	TGTGCCAGCAGTTTATCGCGGACTAGCGGGAGGAATGAGCAGTTCTTC
-	TRBV11-2	TRBJ2-7	-	CASSREAAYEQYF	TGTGCCAGCTCTAGGGAAGCGGCCTACGAGCAGTACTTC
-	TRBV5-1	TRBJ2-7	-	CASSSKLASYEQYF	TGCGCCAGCAGCTCTAAACTAGCATCCTACGAGCAGTACTTC
-	TRBV30	TRBJ1-2	-	CAWTGRVTDGYTF	TGTGCCTGGACCGGCAGGGTAACGGACGGCTACACCTTC
-	TRBV10-3	TRBJ2-3	-	CAISDKNTDTQYF	TGTGCCATCAGTGACAAGAACACAGATACGCAGTATTTT
-	TRBV5-4	TRBJ1-2	-	CASSLFGQNYGYTF	TGTGCCAGCAGCTTGTTCGGGCAGAACTATGGCTACACCTTC
TRBD2	TRBV6-5	TRBJ2-7	-	CASRRTSGFNYEQYF	TGTGCCAGCAGGAGGACTAGCGGGTTTAACTACGAGCAGTACTTC
-	TRBV30	TRBJ1-1	-	CAWRNTEAFF	TGTGCCTGGAGGAACACTGAAGCTTTCTTT
-	TRBV29-1	TRBJ2-3	-	CSVERQGRSDTQYF	TGCAGCGTTGAGAGGCAGGGGAGGTCAGATACGCAGTATTTT
-	TRBV19	TRBJ1-2	-	CASSIDTAYGYTF	TGTGCCAGTAGTATAGACACAGCCTATGGCTACACCTTC
-	TRBV5-1	TRBJ2-7	few	CASSSYGQSYEQYF	TGCGCCAGCAGCTCTTACGGACAGTCCTACGAGCAGTACTTC
-	TRBV5-4	TRBJ1-3	-	CASSLGSRGFSGNTIYF	TGTGCCAGCAGCTTGGGGTCCAGGGGTTTCTCTGGAAACACCATATATTTT
-	TRBV7-6	TRBJ1-5	-	CASSLAIGPQGIDQPQHF	TGTGCCAGCAGCTTAGCAATCGGCCCCCAGGGGATCGATCAGCCCCAGCATTTT
TRBD1	TRBV7-9	TRBJ1-1	-	CASSGDSLSLNTEAFF	TGTGCCAGCAGCGGGGACAGCTTATCCCTGAACACTGAAGCTTTCTTT
TRBD2	TRBV6-6	TRBJ2-7	-	CASSYRTSGILYEQYF	TGTGCCAGCAGTTACCGGACTAGCGGGATCCTCTACGAGCAGTACTTC
TRBD1	TRBV29-1	TRBJ2-1	-	CSGQGYQNEQFF	TGCAGCGGACAGGGGTACCAAAATGAGCAGTTCTTC
-	TRBV6-5	TRBJ1-3	-	CASSYSSGAKDTIYF	TGTGCCAGCAGTTACTCTTCAGGGGCTAAGGACACCATATATTTT
-	TRBV4-3	TRBJ2-7	-	CASSQGAGAYEQYF	TGCGCCAGCAGCCAAGGGGCCGGGGCCTACGAGCAGTACTTC
-	TRBV29-1	TRBJ2-5	-	CSADPGTPTGETQYF	TGCAGCGCCGATCCCGGGACACCGACGGGGGAGACCCAGTACTTC
-	TRBV7-6	TRBJ2-7	-	CASSRRDGSSYEQYF	TGTGCCAGCAGCCGAAGGGACGGATCCTCCTACGAGCAGTACTTC
-	TRBV9	TRBJ2-3	-	CASSVGDGRLTDTQYF	TGTGCCAGCAGCGTAGGGGACGGCAGACTCACAGATACGCAGTATTTT
TRBD2	TRBV5-1	TRBJ2-3	-	CASSPSGRATDTQYF	TGCGCCAGCAGCCCTAGCGGGAGGGCAACAGATACGCAGTATTTT
TRBD1	TRBV20-1	TRBJ1-1	-	CSAGTVEAFF	TGCAGTGCGGGGACAGTTGAAGCTTTCTTT
-	TRBV5-1	TRBJ2-1	-	CASSFVGSSYNEQFF	TGCGCCAGCAGCTTTGTCGGGAGTTCCTACAATGAGCAGTTCTTC
-	TRBV5-1	TRBJ1-3	-	CASSLVTGTSGNTIYF	TGCGCCAGCAGCTTGGTTACGGGGACGTCTGGAAACACCATATATTTT
TRBD1	TRBV5-1	TRBJ1-2	-	CASSLLGQGSPYGYTF	TGCGCCAGCAGCTTGTTGGGACAGGGGTCACCCTATGGCTACACCTTC
-	TRBV4-1	TRBJ2-5	-	CASSQEVQETQYF	TGCGCCAGCAGCCAGGAGGTTCAAGAGACCCAGTACTTC
-	TRBV19	TRBJ2-1	-	CASSHPGHNEQFF	TGTGCCAGTAGTCATCCGGGGCACAATGAGCAGTTCTTC
TRBD1	TRBV4-1	TRBJ2-7	few	CASSQGLQGIHEQYF	TGCGCCAGCAGCCAAGGGTTACAGGGGATCCACGAGCAGTACTTC
TRBD1	TRBV7-2	TRBJ2-2	-	CASSTYRGSGELFF	TGTGCCAGCAGCACCTACAGGGGATCCGGGGAGCTGTTTTTT
TRBD1	TRBV7-2	TRBJ1-5	-	CASSLATGGSSPQHF	TGTGCCAGCAGCTTAGCAACAGGGGGATCGTCGCCCCAGCATTTT
-	TRBV4-3	TRBJ1-5	-	CASSQDDRAQPQHF	TGCGCCAGCAGCCAAGATGACCGAGCTCAGCCCCAGCATTTT
-	TRBV10-3	TRBJ1-4	-	CAISGGTPARPNEKLFF	TGTGCCATCAGTGGCGGGACGCCAGCGCGGCCAAATGAAAAACTGTTTTTT
-	TRBV30	TRBJ2-7	-	CAWSLGKSPKQYF	TGTGCCTGGAGCCTAGGGAAGTCTCCTAAGCAGTACTTC
TRBD2	TRBV5-6	TRBJ2-3	-	CASSLDGTITDTQYF	TGTGCCAGCAGCTTGGATGGGACTATCACAGATACGCAGTATTTT
-	TRBV27	TRBJ2-3	-	CASRRTAATDTQYF	TGTGCCAGCAGAAGGACAGCAGCGACAGATACGCAGTATTTT
-	TRBV29-1	TRBJ1-3	-	CSASPGVSGNTIYF	TGCAGCGCCTCACCAGGCGTCTCTGGAAACACCATATATTTT
-	TRBV5-6	TRBJ2-1	-	CASSQRGGPADGQFF	TGTGCCAGCAGCCAAAGGGGGGGCCCCGCCGATGGGCAGTTCTTC
-	TRBV5-4	TRBJ2-3	-	CASSHRDGADTQYF	TGTGCCAGCAGCCACAGGGACGGGGCAGATACGCAGTATTTT